This T cell receptor (beta chain) came from a study of identical twins. In the case of this clonotype: What it binds is not known.

Whole-study findings and limits: Invariant MAIT and iNKT cells are populations that could partly confound zero-insertion analyses. For monozygotic twins, models underestimated out-of-frame TCR alpha sharing. Cross-sectional statistical analysis was relied on for the conclusions, without the same donors being followed.

Template switching added a universal primer binding site, and final cDNA carried unique molecular identifiers. One entry per CDR3 protein results from TCRdb running MiXCR on the 5' RACE reads. The sample records roughly 700,000 distinct CDR3 sequences, 8.5% to 9% being singletons. This sample also belongs to another study, concerning yellow fever vaccine responses in identical twins.

The specimen was PBMCs. The sequence derives from a woman aged 18-30 years in good health.

As DNA, the CDR3 is TGTGCCACCAGTCAGACGGCGGGAGTCAATGAGCAGTTCTTC. This translates into CATSQTAGVNEQFF. The chain combines TRBV24-1 with TRBJ2-1; 7 bases map to TRBD2. Per the germline V gene, CDR1 is KGHDR and CDR2 is SFDVKD. There are 14 residues in the CDR3. Trimming cost V 6 bases and J 6 bases; bases outside gene matches: 7.